These T cell receptor beta chains were read from a single sample in a study of blood T cells in healthy people across ages. Using its own MiXCR run on the 5' RACE reads, TCRdb lists one record per CDR3 protein. The sample has approximately 880,000 distinct CDR3 sequences; 48% are singletons. Sequencing input: blood. These receptors were collected from a man aged 25 to 45 in good health. CDR3s leave out the opening cysteine and the closing phenylalanine or tryptophan. Clone size is not always given. Where it is, it says once, few, many or a class for expanded clones.

TRBV12-3/TRBV12-4	few	TRBJ2-3	ASRGATYSTDTQY
TRBV9	few	TRBJ2-3	ASGEAGGADTQY
TRBV7-9	few	TRBJ1-2	ASSQSGQYGYT
TRBV4-1	.	TRBJ2-2	ASSQVSWNANTGELF
TRBV20-1	.	TRBJ2-3	SAEQNWDTQY
TRBV19	.	TRBJ2-5	ASSIEGLGTQY
TRBV5-5	few	TRBJ2-3	ASSLTGAGDTQY
TRBV7-2	.	TRBJ1-1	ASSLSGGGRTEAF
TRBV28	few	TRBJ2-5	ASYDQQETQY
TRBV30	.	TRBJ1-2	AWTSGNGYT
TRBV20-1	.	TRBJ1-2	SARQTGGYYGCT
TRBV27	.	TRBJ2-4	ASSLSGLGEAKNIQY
TRBV27	.	TRBJ2-1	ASISRLGRQKQF
TRBV5-5	.	TRBJ2-1	ASSLSDTSGSKF
TRBV6-5	few	TRBJ2-4	ASSYGTSGGARKNIQY
TRBV3-1	few	.	ASSQVNRGVSEQY
TRBV9	few	TRBJ2-1	ASSGEVEEQF
TRBV4-1	.	.	ASSQARTPDYEQY
TRBV11-2	many	TRBJ2-7	ASSFSGHEQY
TRBV12-3/TRBV12-4	.	TRBJ2-1	ASSLTGAYNEQF
TRBV27	.	TRBJ2-1	ASSPSTSGYNEQF
TRBV7-9	.	TRBJ1-5	ASSWGQGLGNQPQH
TRBV9	few	TRBJ1-1	ASSAISGTEAF